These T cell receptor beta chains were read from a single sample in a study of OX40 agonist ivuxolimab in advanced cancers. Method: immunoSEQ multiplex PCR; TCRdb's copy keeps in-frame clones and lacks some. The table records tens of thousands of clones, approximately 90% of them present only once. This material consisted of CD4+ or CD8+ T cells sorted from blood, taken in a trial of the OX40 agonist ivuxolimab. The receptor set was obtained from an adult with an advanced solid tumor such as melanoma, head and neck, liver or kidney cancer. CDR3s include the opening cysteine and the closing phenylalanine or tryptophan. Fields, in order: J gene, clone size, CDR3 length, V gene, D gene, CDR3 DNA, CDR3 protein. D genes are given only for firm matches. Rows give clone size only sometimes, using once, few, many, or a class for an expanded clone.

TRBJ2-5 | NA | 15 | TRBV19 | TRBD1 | TGTGCCAGTAGTATTGTCCCGACAGGGGAAGAGACCCAGTACTTC | CASSIVPTGEETQYF
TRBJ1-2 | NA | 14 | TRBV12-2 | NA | TGTGCAAGTCGCTTAGGGAACAGGGAAGGTGGCTACACCTTC | CASRLGNREGGYTF
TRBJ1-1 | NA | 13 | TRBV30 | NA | TGTGCCTGGACGGTGGGGCGCGGCACTGAAGCTTTCTTT | CAWTVGRGTEAFF
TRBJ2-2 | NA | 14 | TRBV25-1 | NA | TGTGCCAGCAGTGAAGGGAGACACACCGGGGAGCTGTTTTTT | CASSEGRHTGELFF
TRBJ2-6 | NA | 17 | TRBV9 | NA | TGTGCCAGCACCCAAGATAGAACGGGCAGGGGGGCCAACGTCCTGACTTTC | CASTQDRTGRGANVLTF
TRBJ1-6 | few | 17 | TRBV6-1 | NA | TGTGCCAGCAGTGGAGGACGTCCGGAACTAGGTAATTCACCCCTCCACTTT | CASSGGRPELGNSPLHF
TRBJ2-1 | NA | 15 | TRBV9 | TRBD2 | TGTGCCAGCAGCGTTAGCGGGGGGATCTACAATGAGCAGTTCTTC | CASSVSGGIYNEQFF
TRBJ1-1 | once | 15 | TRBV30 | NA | TGTGCCTGGGGCGTAAGGCGGCCGTTGAACACTGAAGCTTTCTTT | CAWGVRRPLNTEAFF
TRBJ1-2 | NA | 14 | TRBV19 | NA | TGTGCCAGTAGTATTTTCCGGGGGGACTATGGCTACACCTTC | CASSIFRGDYGYTF
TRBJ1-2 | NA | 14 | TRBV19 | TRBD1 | TGTGCCAGTAGTATATTTGGACAGGGAAATAACTACACCTTC | CASSIFGQGNNYTF
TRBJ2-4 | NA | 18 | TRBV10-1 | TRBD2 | TGCGCCAGCAGTGATCCGGGACTAGCGGGGGGTCCCCCTAGGGTTCAGTACTTC | CASSDPGLAGGPPRVQYF
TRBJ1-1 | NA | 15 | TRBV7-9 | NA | TGTGCCAGCAGCTTAGGGGGCCCTATGAACACTGAAGCTTTCTTT | CASSLGGPMNTEAFF
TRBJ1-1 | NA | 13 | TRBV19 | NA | TGTGCCAGTAGTATTGGGGGGTACACTGAAGCTTTCTTT | CASSIGGYTEAFF
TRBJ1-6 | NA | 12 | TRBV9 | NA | TGTGCCAGCAGGGGGCATAATTCACCCCTCCACTTT | CASRGHNSPLHF
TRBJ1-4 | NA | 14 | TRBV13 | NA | TGTGCCAGCAGCTCCAGGGGCTTAAATGAAAAACTGTTTTTT | CASSSRGLNEKLFF
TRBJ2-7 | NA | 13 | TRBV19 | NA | TGTGCCAGTAGTATAGTCTCAGGGCGCGAGCAGTACTTC | CASSIVSGREQYF
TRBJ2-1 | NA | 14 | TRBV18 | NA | TGTGCCAGCTCACCACCGTTCGGGGGCAATGAGCAGTTCTTC | CASSPPFGGNEQFF
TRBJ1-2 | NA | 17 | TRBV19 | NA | TGTGCCAGTAGTATGGAGTCGGAGGGATGGCATAACTATGGCTACACCTTC | CASSMESEGWHNYGYTF
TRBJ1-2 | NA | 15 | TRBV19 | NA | TGTGCCAGTAGTATGACTCGCGGCAGTTTATATGGCTACACCTTC | CASSMTRGSLYGYTF
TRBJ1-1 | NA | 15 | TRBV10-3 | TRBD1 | TGTGCCATCAGTGAACCGACAGGGTTTAATGATGAAGCTTTCTTT | CAISEPTGFNDEAFF
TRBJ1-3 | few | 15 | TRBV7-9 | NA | TGTGCCAGCCTAGACAGAAGGAGCTCTGGAAACACCATATATTTT | CASLDRRSSGNTIYF
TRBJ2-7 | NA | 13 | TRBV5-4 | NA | TGTGCCAGCTTCGGAGCCGACTCCTACGAGCAGTACTTC | CASFGADSYEQYF
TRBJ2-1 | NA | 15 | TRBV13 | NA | TGTGCCAGCAGCCAGCGGCTGCGTTCCTACAATGAGCAGTTCTTC | CASSQRLRSYNEQFF
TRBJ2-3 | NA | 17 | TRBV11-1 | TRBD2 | TGTGCCAGCAGCTTAGGACTAGCGGGGGCACTCACAGATACGCAGTATTTT | CASSLGLAGALTDTQYF
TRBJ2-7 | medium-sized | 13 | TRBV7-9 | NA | TGTGCCAGCAGCTTACCAGGCTCCTACGAGCAGTACTTC | CASSLPGSYEQYF
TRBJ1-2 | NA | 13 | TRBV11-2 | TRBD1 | TGTGCCAGCAGCTTAGCGACAGGGGATGGCTACACCTTC | CASSLATGDGYTF
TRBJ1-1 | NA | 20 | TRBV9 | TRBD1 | TGTGCCAGCAGCGTAACTTCAGAGATACCCAAAGGGGGCAAGGATTCTGAAGCTTTCTTT | CASSVTSEIPKGGKDSEAFF
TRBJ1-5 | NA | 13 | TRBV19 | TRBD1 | TGTGCCAGTAAGGGACAGGGGGATCAGCCCCAGCATTTT | CASKGQGDQPQHF
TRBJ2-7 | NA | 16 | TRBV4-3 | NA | TGCGCCAGCAGCCAAGATCTGGTACTCAGAGGCTACGAGCAGTACTTC | CASSQDLVLRGYEQYF
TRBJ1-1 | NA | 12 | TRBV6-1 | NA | TGTGCCAGCGAGGGCGTGAACACTGAAGCTTTCTTT | CASEGVNTEAFF
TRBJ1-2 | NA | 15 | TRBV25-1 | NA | TGTGCCAGCAGTGATGGGACACCTACTAACTATGGCTACACCTTC | CASSDGTPTNYGYTF
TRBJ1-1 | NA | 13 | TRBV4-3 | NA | TGCGCCAGCAGTTCCCATTCAGGCACTGAAGCTTTCTTT | CASSSHSGTEAFF
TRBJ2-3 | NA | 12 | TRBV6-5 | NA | TGTGCCAGCAGTCCTGGGCCAGATACGCAGTATTTT | CASSPGPDTQYF
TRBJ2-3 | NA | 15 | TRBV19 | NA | TGTGCCAGTAGTATAGGACAGAGTAGCACAGATACGCAGTATTTT | CASSIGQSSTDTQYF
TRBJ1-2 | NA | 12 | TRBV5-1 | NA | TGCGCCAGCAGCCTGGCAGGGAATGGCTACACCTTC | CASSLAGNGYTF
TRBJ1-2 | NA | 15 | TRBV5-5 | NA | TGTGCCAGCAGCTTGGTGGGGACCCTAGTAGAGGGCTACACCTTC | CASSLVGTLVEGYTF
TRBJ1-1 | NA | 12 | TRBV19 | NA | TGTGCCAGTAGACAGGGAATCACTGAAGCTTTCTTT | CASRQGITEAFF
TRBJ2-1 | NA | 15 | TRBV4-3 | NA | TGCGCCAGCAGCCAAGTTCTCGCGACTTACAATGAGCAGTTCTTC | CASSQVLATYNEQFF
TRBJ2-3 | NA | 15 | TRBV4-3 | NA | TGCGCCAGCAGCCAAGATCGAGGGGTCCCAGATACGCAGTATTTT | CASSQDRGVPDTQYF
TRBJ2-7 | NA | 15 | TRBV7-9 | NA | TGTGCCAGCAGCTTATACGGGGGTCTTCCTACCGAGCAGTACTTC | CASSLYGGLPTEQYF
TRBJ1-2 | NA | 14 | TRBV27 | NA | TGTGCCAGCAGTTTCATTCAGGGAGGGGGTGGCTACACCTTC | CASSFIQGGGGYTF